The 26 T cell receptor beta chains below all came from one sample that was sequenced in a study of T-cell memory formation after mild COVID-19. Each CDR3 protein gets one entry after TCRdb re-called the 5' RACE reads with MiXCR. The sample lists 350,000 or so distinct CDR3 sequences; over 20% were seen once. Sequencing input: PBMCs or a T cell subset sorted from them (not recorded which). These receptors all stem from an adult woman who had mild COVID-19 (a few samples of this study predate the infection). Cell type and time point are not known.

The chain recombines TRBV20-1 with TRBJ2-2; 15 bases are a match to TRBD2. Unmatched junction bases numbered 9, after V lost 6 bases and J lost 7 bases. Germline V gives CDR1 DFQATT, CDR2 SNEGSKA (reference sequence). The CDR3 extends over 16 amino acids. The CDR3 loop reads CSASKGLAGGNGELFF. In DNA, the CDR3 is TGCAGTGCATCGAAAGGACTAGCGGGAGGGAACGGGGAGCTGTTTTTT.

This clonotype was seen only a few times. V gene TRBV20-1 combines with J gene TRBJ1-4; TRBD1 aligns across 9 bases. The CDR3 consists of 13 residues. The V gene end was trimmed by 6 bases and the J gene end by 7 bases; junction bases not matched to a gene: 6. Germline CDR1 reads DFQATT; CDR2 reads SNEGSKA (reference sequence). CDR3 sequence reads: CSARTGASEKLFF. CDR3 in DNA: TGCAGTGCCAGGACAGGGGCGAGTGAAAAACTGTTTTTT.

This clonotype came up many times. The chain is built from TRBV10-3 and TRBJ2-6, with 7 bases lining up with TRBD1. CDR1 and CDR2 from the germline V gene are ENHRY and SYGVKD. The CDR3 spans 15 residues. V lost 6 bases to trimming and J lost 2 bases; unmatched junction nucleotides: 4. The CDR3 region has the DNA TGTGCCATCAGGCCCACAGGGGCTGGGGCCAACGTCCTGACTTTC. Its translation: CAIRPTGAGANVLTF.

V usage is TRBV20-1 and J usage is TRBJ2-7, with 8 bases matching TRBD2. With 2 bases clipped from V and 2 bases from J, the junction kept 2 bases outside the gene matches. Germline values: CDR1 DFQATT, CDR2 SNEGSKA (reference sequence). The length of the CDR3 is 13 residues. The DNA of the CDR3 is TGCAGTGCTAGACCGGGACTAGCCTACGAGCAGTACTTC. Translation: CSARPGLAYEQYF.

This clonotype has only a few counts. The chain joins TRBV5-1 to TRBJ1-5; maybe TRBD1 (5 bases). The CDR3 sequence is 15 residues long. Germline V gene lookup returns CDR1 SGHRS and CDR2 YFSETQ. V lost 4 bases and J 1 base, leaving 12 bases between the germline ends. In DNA, the CDR3 is TGCGCCAGCAGCCCGGGAGGGGACAGCAATCAGCCCCAGCATTTT. It specifies CASSPGGDSNQPQHF.

This sequence joins TRBV20-1 and TRBJ1-2, with a tentative D call TRBD1 (5 bases). This CDR3 has 13 residues. V was shortened by 5 bases and J by 3 bases, with 13 bases between the two germline ends. CDR1 and CDR2 (germline): DFQATT, SNEGSKA (reference sequence). The CDR3 DNA follows: TGCAGTGCTTCGACGACAGACTACTATGGCTACACCTTC. This translates into CSASTTDYYGYTF.

The rearrangement uses TRBV5-6 and TRBJ1-1; D possibly corresponds to TRBD1 (5 bases). The CDR3 contains 12 residues. V lost 2 bases and J 10 bases, leaving 12 bases between the germline ends. Per germline, CDR1 SGHDT and CDR2 YYEEEE. The CDR3 DNA reads TGTGCCAGCAGCTTCCGGTCCGGGGGAGCTTTCTTT. Amino acids: CASSFRSGGAFF.

This clonotype was counted only a few times. This rearrangement joins TRBV20-1 to TRBJ2-1, with 8 bases lining up with TRBD2. Germline assignment: CDR1 DFQATT and CDR2 SNEGSKA (reference sequence). The CDR3 totals 15 residues. V shed 2 bases and J 4 bases; nucleotides not matched to a gene: 7. Here the CDR3 reads CSARKREGLYNEQFF. In nucleotides, the CDR3 is TGCAGTGCTAGAAAACGGGAGGGCCTATACAATGAGCAGTTCTTC.

There are a few counts of this clonotype. This sequence joins TRBV5-1 and TRBJ2-1; 14 bases map to TRBD2. The V gene's germline CDR1 is SGHRS and CDR2 YFSETQ. Germline trimming cut 3 bases from V and 5 bases from J; bases unmatched to any gene: 1. CDR3 length equals 15 residues. CDR3 DNA: TGCGCCAGCAGCTGGGGACTAGCGGGGGACAATGAGCAGTTCTTC. Translated, it gives CASSWGLAGDNEQFF.

The chain employs TRBV5-4 and TRBJ2-7, with D perhaps matching TRBD2 (5 bases). V was pared by 4 bases and J by 10 bases, with 18 bases between. Germline CDR1 is SGHNT and CDR2 is YYREEE (reference sequence). The CDR3 totals 13 residues. As DNA, the CDR3 is TGTGCCAGCAGCGCAACTCCTAACTCGGGACAGTACTTC. It translates to CASSATPNSGQYF.

A few counts support this clonotype. The V gene is TRBV12-3 or TRBV12-4, the J gene TRBJ2-5; TRBD1 matches 12 bases. The CDR3 has 16 amino acids. V shed 6 bases and J 2 bases; nucleotides not matched to a gene: 7. The DNA for the CDR3 is TGTGCCAGCAGCCGAGGGACAGGGGGCTCTCAAGAGACCCAGTACTTC. Translating it yields CASSRGTGGSQETQYF.

The chain employs TRBV6-2 or TRBV6-3 and TRBJ1-5; D is uncertain. CDR3 size: 15 residues. V was pared by 2 bases and J by 5 bases, with 13 bases between. Germline V CDR1 and CDR2: MNHEY, SVGEGT. CDR3 sequence reads: CASSYRRQAYQPQHF. CDR3 nucleotides: TGTGCCAGCAGTTACCGACGGCAGGCTTATCAGCCCCAGCATTTT.

This clonotype was counted a few times. The rearrangement links TRBV6-2 or TRBV6-3 to TRBJ2-1; D not resolved. The germline V gene encodes CDR1 MNHEY and CDR2 SVGEGT. V lost 1 base to trimming and J lost 2 bases, with 6 bases between them. This CDR3 spans 14 amino acids. In DNA form, the CDR3 reads TGTGCCAGCAGTTACTTACGGACCTACAATGAGCAGTTCTTC. Amino acids: CASSYLRTYNEQFF.

This clonotype was observed a handful of times. The chain joins TRBV6-5 to TRBJ1-1; 8 positions agree with TRBD1. There are 17 residues in the CDR3. Trimming removed 0 bases from V and 5 bases from J; junction bases left unmatched: 11. Germline values: CDR1 MNHEY, CDR2 SVGAGI. The CDR3 sequence is CASSYSVTNRGRTEAFF. For the CDR3, the DNA is TGTGCCAGCAGTTACTCAGTTACAAACAGGGGGAGGACTGAAGCTTTCTTT.

V usage is TRBV12-3 or TRBV12-4 and J usage is TRBJ2-1, with a tentative D call TRBD1 (5 bases). The CDR3 is made up of 12 amino acids. Trimming took off 10 bases at V and 6 bases at J, with 13 bases between the two ends. The CDR3 DNA reads as TGTGCCATCTCACAGGCACTCAATGAGCAGTTCTTC. Its protein product is CAISQALNEQFF.

This clonotype was seen more than once but under ten times. The V call is TRBV7-6, the J call TRBJ1-4; TRBD1 is a possible D gene (6 bases). Trimming took 1 base from V and 4 from J, leaving 10 bases between them. This CDR3 contains 15 residues. Germline assignment: CDR1 SGHVS and CDR2 FNYEAQ. The CDR3 loop reads CASSLETGFNEKLFF. The CDR3, as DNA: TGTGCCAGCAGCTTAGAGACAGGCTTTAATGAAAAACTGTTTTTT.

The rearrangement links TRBV5-5 to TRBJ2-3; TRBD2 might be the D (5 bases). With 0 bases removed from V and 0 bases from J, the gap between germline ends came to 11 bases. Germline V gene lookup returns CDR1 SGHKS and CDR2 YYEKEE (reference sequence). The CDR3 contains 16 residues. The CDR3 nucleotides read TGTGCCAGCAGCTTGGGGCGAGGGATTAGCACAGATACGCAGTATTTT. Encoded protein: CASSLGRGISTDTQYF.

This sequence joins TRBV19 and TRBJ1-3; D unclear. Trimming removed 3 bases from V and 0 bases from J, with 9 bases in between. The CDR3 is 15 amino acids. The germline gives CDR1 LNHDA, CDR2 SQIVND (reference sequence). The chain's CDR3 is CASSILVTSGNTIYF. CDR3 DNA: TGTGCCAGTAGTATCCTGGTGACCTCTGGAAACACCATATATTTT.

In this sample, this clonotype turned up a few times. The rearrangement joins TRBV5-1 to TRBJ1-1; 7 nucleotides align to TRBD1. The CDR3 sequence is 13 residues long. Germline CDR1 SGHRS, CDR2 YFSETQ. The ends lost 3 bases at V and 8 bases at J; junction bases unmatched: 7. The CDR3 is CASSWRDSKEAFF. The CDR3, as DNA: TGCGCCAGCAGCTGGAGGGACAGCAAAGAAGCTTTCTTT.

This clonotype was found a few times. The J gene is TRBJ2-3, the V gene TRBV9; D not certain. Trimming stripped 0 bases from V and 2 bases from J, with 10 bases between. This CDR3 is built from 15 residues. The germline V gene encodes CDR1 SGDLS and CDR2 YYNGEE. In DNA, the CDR3 is TGTGCCAGCAGCGTAGTAGGGCACAACACAGATACGCAGTATTTT. As protein: CASSVVGHNTDTQYF.

The chain carries TRBV7-9 and TRBJ1-5, with D possibly matching TRBD1 (5 bases). This CDR3 is built from 17 residues. V lost 4 bases and J lost 2, with 18 bases in between. Germline V gene lookup returns CDR1 SEHNR and CDR2 FQNEAQ (reference sequence). The CDR3, as DNA: TGTGCCAGCAGCTCTGACCCGGGGGGAGGGGGCAATCAGCCCCAGCATTTT. It specifies CASSSDPGGGGNQPQHF.

This clonotype was detected many times. The chain carries TRBV6-2 or TRBV6-3 and TRBJ2-7, with D possibly being TRBD1 or TRBD2 (6 bases each). Germline loops: CDR1 MNHEY, CDR2 SVGEGT. The CDR3 covers 17 residues. V shed 2 bases and J shed 2 bases, with 19 bases lying between them. The CDR3, as DNA: TGTGCCAGCAGTTACAGACGGGGGCGACTACTCCCCTACGAGCAGTACTTC. The encoded protein is CASSYRRGRLLPYEQYF.

The chain is built from TRBV18 and TRBJ2-1; D ambiguous. Trimming removed 1 base at V and 5 bases at J, with 12 bases between. The CDR3 is made up of 15 amino acids. CDR1 is KGHSH and CDR2 is LQKENI in the germline V gene. The CDR3 bases are TGTGCCAGCTCACCACGCAAAGGGCTCCACAATGAGCAGTTCTTC. Its protein product is CASSPRKGLHNEQFF.

This clonotype was recorded a few times. The CDR3 DNA sequence: TGTGCCAGCAGACTAGCGGGAGGGAAAGAGACCCAGTACTTC. Its protein is CASRLAGGKETQYF. V gene TRBV7-2 combines with J gene TRBJ2-5; 13 positions agree with TRBD2. This CDR3 comprises 14 residues. J gave up 3 bases and V 6 bases, and 1 base lay outside the gene matches. Germline values: CDR1 SGHTA, CDR2 FQGNSA.

On this clonotype itself: At one of its ends the junction is not consistent with the germline gene, which may arise from a read error. The genes are TRBV7-7 and TRBJ2-7, with a possible D match to TRBD2 (5 bases). The CDR3 runs 13 residues. Germline-derived CDR1 and CDR2 are SSHAT and FNYEAQ (reference sequence). The CDR3 region has the DNA TGTGCTAGCAGCCCCATTGGGGAGTACGAGCAGTACTTC. Translated, it gives CASSPIGEYEQYF.

Only a few counts were recorded for this clonotype. V is TRBV20-1 and J is TRBJ2-3; 11 nucleotides align to TRBD2. The length of the CDR3 is 19 residues. Germline values: CDR1 DFQATT, CDR2 SNEGSKA (reference sequence). V shed 0 bases, J shed 2 bases, and the junction held 13 bases outside the gene matches. CDR3 sequence (DNA): TGCAGTGCTAGAGATCGAATATTAGCGGGAGGGAATGACACAGATACGCAGTATTTT. It codes for CSARDRILAGGNDTDTQYF.